A selection of T cell receptor beta chains follows, all from one sample in a study of control samples from healthy donors and cancer patients. Clones were read by immunoSEQ multiplex PCR, and TCRdb kept only the in-frame ones, dropping some. The table for this sample gives about 190,000 clones. The sequencing input was blood. Receptors originate from a woman between 25 and 40 years old in good health. CDR3s include the opening cysteine and the closing phenylalanine or tryptophan. A D gene is named only where the DNA matches it firmly.

V: TRBV5-1; J: TRBJ1-1; D: -; DNA: TGCGCCAGCAGTCCTTCCCAAAATGCGTACACTGAAGCTTTCTTT; CDR3: CASSPSQNAYTEAFF
V: TRBV3-1/TRBV3-2; J: TRBJ2-3; D: -; DNA: TGTGCCAGCAGTCAGACCACAGATACAGATACGCAGTATTTT; CDR3: CASSQTTDTDTQYF
V: TRBV5-1; J: TRBJ2-5; D: -; DNA: TGCGCCAGCAGCTTCGCTAGCCAAGAGACCCAGTACTTC; CDR3: CASSFASQETQYF
V: TRBV5-1; J: TRBJ1-1; D: -; DNA: TGCGCCAGCAGTTTCTGGACAGCAGTATATACTGAAGCTTTCTTT; CDR3: CASSFWTAVYTEAFF
V: TRBV9; J: TRBJ1-1; D: -; DNA: TGTGCCAGCAGCGTAGGTCTGGGTTTTAGCACTGAAGCTTTCTTT; CDR3: CASSVGLGFSTEAFF
V: TRBV18; J: TRBJ2-7; D: TRBD1; DNA: TGTGCCAGCTCACCACAGACAGGACAGGGTGCCGAGCAGTACTTC; CDR3: CASSPQTGQGAEQYF
V: TRBV5-4; J: TRBJ1-2; D: TRBD1; DNA: TGTGCCAGCAGCCTACTACGGACAGGGGGTTCTAACTATGGCTACACCTTC; CDR3: CASSLLRTGGSNYGYTF
V: TRBV15; J: TRBJ1-5; D: -; DNA: TGTGCCACCAGCAGATACCATACAGATTTCCGCAATCAGCCCCAGCATTTT; CDR3: CATSRYHTDFRNQPQHF
V: TRBV4-1; J: TRBJ1-1; D: TRBD1; DNA: TGCGCCAGCAGCCACTTATATCGTAACCGGGACAGGGTCGAGGGGACTGAAGCTTTCTTT; CDR3: CASSHLYRNRDRVEGTEAFF
V: TRBV5-1; J: TRBJ2-7; D: TRBD1; DNA: TGCGCCAGCAGCCGACAGGGGGACTCCTACGAGCAGTACTTC; CDR3: CASSRQGDSYEQYF